This entry is about one T cell receptor (beta chain). Its specificity is unknown. The sample originates from a study of OX40 agonist ivuxolimab in advanced cancers. Regarding the study as a whole: The mean number of expanded clones was higher in CD8+ T cells than in CD4+.

This CDR3 has 15 residues. Looked up from germline, CDR1 is SGHKS and CDR2 is YYEKEE (reference sequence). The V segment lost 4 bases and the J segment 3 bases; nucleotides outside the gene matches: 7. Clones were read by immunoSEQ multiplex PCR, and TCRdb kept only the in-frame ones, dropping some. The sample lists over 85,000 clones; 85% to 95% were seen once. The chain links TRBV5-5 to TRBJ1-5, with 7 positions matching TRBD1. The sample consisted of CD4+ or CD8+ T cells sorted from blood, taken in a trial of the OX40 agonist ivuxolimab. This TCR came from an adult with an advanced solid tumor such as melanoma, head and neck, liver or kidney cancer. Here the CDR3 DNA reads TGTGCCAGCAGCCTTACGACAGGGATCAATCAGCCCCAGCATTTT. Amino acid sequence: CASSLTTGINQPQHF.